This entry describes one T cell receptor (beta chain). The data stem from a study of blood T cell repertoires in COVID-19. Sequencing was performed with immunoSEQ multiplex PCR; in TCRdb, only in-frame clones are kept and a portion is missing. The table includes over 65,000 clones, roughly 82% detected once. The CDR3 contains 15 residues. The trim removed 0 bases at V and 7 bases at J, leaving 6 bases unmatched. Germline assignment: CDR1 MNHEY and CDR2 SVGEGT. Sequenced material: peripheral blood. This sequence was found in a man of 80 years or more with active COVID-19. The chain combines TRBV6-2 or TRBV6-3 with TRBJ1-5; 7 bases are shared with TRBD1. Here the CDR3 DNA reads TGTGCCAGCAGTTACTCCCGGGACAGAGGCCAGCCCCAGCATTTT. Its protein product is CASSYSRDRGQPQHF.